What follows are 23 T cell receptor beta chains derived from one specimen sequenced in a study of blood T cell repertoires in COVID-19. Clones were read by immunoSEQ multiplex PCR, and TCRdb kept only the in-frame ones, dropping some. The sample contains 350,000 to 400,000 clones, roughly nine tenths of which appear only once. The sequencing sample was made of PBMCs or T cells enriched from blood (not recorded which). The receptors were sampled from a young woman who had recovered from COVID-19.

V gene TRBV7-2 combines with J gene TRBJ1-2; D perhaps matches TRBD1 (6 bases). The CDR3 runs to 13 residues. Looked up from germline, CDR1 is SGHTA and CDR2 is FQGNSA. Trimming cost V 4 bases and J 9 bases, with 15 bases left between them. CDR3 nucleotides: TGTGCCAGCAGCTCGATCAGGACAGAAAGCTACACCTTC. This sequence encodes CASSSIRTESYTF.

The chain carries TRBV6-4 and TRBJ1-3, with a weak D call TRBD1 (5 bases). The CDR3 covers 13 residues. CDR1 MRHNA and CDR2 SNTAGT come from the germline V gene. The V and J ends lost 8 bases and 0 bases respectively, with 8 bases between them. The CDR3 is CASVGGSGNTIYF. The CDR3 DNA reads TGTGCCAGCGTCGGGGGCTCTGGAAACACCATATATTTT.

The chain is built from TRBV7-8 and TRBJ1-4, with a weak D call TRBD1 (5 bases). V lost 4 bases, J lost 12 bases, and 15 bases lay in between. The V gene's germline CDR1 is SGHVS and CDR2 FQNEAQ. This CDR3 spans 13 amino acids. Written as DNA, the CDR3 is TGTGCCAGCAGCTCAAGAGAAGAAGGGGAACTGTTTTTT. Translated, it gives CASSSREEGELFF.

This rearrangement joins TRBV18 to TRBJ1-1; 7 nucleotides agree with TRBD1. Losses at the gene ends were 3 bases for V and 8 bases for J; bases not matched to a gene: 6. Germline V gives CDR1 KGHSH, CDR2 LQKENI. The CDR3 is 13 amino acids. The CDR3 loop reads CASSPSGTEEAFF. CDR3 coding DNA: TGTGCCAGCTCACCCTCCGGGACAGAAGAAGCTTTCTTT.

V is TRBV6-5 and J is TRBJ1-4; D gene unclear. The V gene lost 5 bases and the J gene lost 2 bases, with 9 bases spanning the gap. Germline values: CDR1 MNHEY, CDR2 SVGAGI. The CDR3 totals 14 residues. CDR3 coding DNA: TGTGCCAGCAGTCACCATGCGACTAATGAAAAACTGTTTTTT. It translates to CASSHHATNEKLFF.

J is TRBJ1-2 and V is TRBV18; TRBD1 agrees at 9 bases. The V gene end was trimmed by 3 bases and the J gene end by 4 bases; junction bases not matched to a gene: 9. CDR1 and CDR2 (germline): KGHSH, LQKENI. The CDR3 loop spans 16 amino acids. The CDR3 loop is CASSPRRDRDGYGYTF. CDR3 nucleotides: TGTGCCAGCTCACCCCGCCGGGACAGGGACGGCTATGGCTACACCTTC. Full variable domain (missing parts from reference TRBV18 and TRBJ1-2): NAGVMQNPRHLVRRRGQEARLRCSPMKGHSHVYWYRQLPEEGLKFMVYLQKENIIDESGMPKERFSAEFPKEGPSILRIQQVVRGDSAAYFCASSPRRDRDGYGYTFGSGTRLTVV.

The chain joins TRBV27 to TRBJ1-1; D is perhaps TRBD1 (6 bases). This CDR3 spans 13 amino acids. The V gene lost 5 bases and the J gene lost 3 bases, with 10 bases spanning the gap. Germline V gene sequence: CDR1 MNHEY, CDR2 SMNVEV (reference sequence). The CDR3 spells CASSPGQYTEAFF. The CDR3 nucleotides are TGTGCCAGCAGTCCCGGACAGTACACTGAAGCTTTCTTT.

This clone was found once. The gene calls are TRBV19 and TRBJ2-3; 8 bases line up with TRBD1. The germline V gene has CDR1 LNHDA and CDR2 SQIVND (reference sequence). The V and J ends lost 3 bases and 2 bases, in that order; junction bases with no gene match: 7. This CDR3 contains 16 residues. The CDR3 DNA reads as TGTGCCAGTAGTATGGACAGGGCCCTCATCACAGATACGCAGTATTTT. Amino acids: CASSMDRALITDTQYF.

The CDR3 here is CASSFTDQPQHF. In DNA, the CDR3 is TGTGCCAGCAGTTTTACAGATCAGCCCCAGCATTTT. The chain combines TRBV12-3 or TRBV12-4 with TRBJ1-5, with D unclear. V gave up 3 bases and J gave up 5 bases, with 5 bases separating them. The CDR3 spans 12 residues.

This clone has just one count. J is TRBJ2-1 and V is TRBV5-1; 9 nucleotides agree with TRBD2. J gave up 4 bases and V 4 bases, and 6 bases lay outside the gene matches. This CDR3 is 15 amino acids long. Germline-derived CDR1 and CDR2 are SGHRS and YFSETQ. CDR3: CASSAPSGEYNEQFF. CDR3 sequence (DNA): TGCGCCAGCAGCGCGCCTAGCGGGGAATACAATGAGCAGTTCTTC.

The rearrangement uses TRBV5-1 and TRBJ2-1; the match to TRBD2 covers 8 bases. The CDR3 totals 17 residues. Germline CDR1 reads SGHRS; CDR2 reads YFSETQ. The J segment lost 7 bases and the V segment lost 4 bases, leaving 16 bases of the junction unmatched. The CDR3 region has the DNA TGCGCCAGCAGCCCGGATCGGGCGGGGGGAAGGAGAAATGAGCAGTTCTTC. Translated: CASSPDRAGGRRNEQFF.

The rearrangement joins TRBV11-2 to TRBJ1-2; D gene ambiguous. The V gene's germline CDR1 is SGHAT and CDR2 FQNNGV. Trimming cost V 1 base and J 8 bases, with 14 bases left between them. This CDR3 is 14 amino acids long. The CDR3 is CASSLAGGSLGYTF. The CDR3 DNA follows: TGTGCCAGCAGCTTAGCGGGTGGTTCGCTCGGCTACACCTTC.

The chain has TRBV3-1 (or the pseudogene TRBV3-2) and TRBJ1-3, with 10 bases fitting TRBD1. This CDR3 is 18 amino acids long. Germline V gene lookup returns CDR1 LGHDT and CDR2 YNNKEL (reference sequence). Trimming took 5 bases from V and 4 from J; bases not matched to a gene: 14. CDR3: CASSSRDRGFSAGNTIYF. The CDR3 nucleotides read TGTGCCAGCAGCAGCCGGGACAGGGGATTTTCCGCCGGAAACACCATATATTTT.

This clone was seen more than once but under ten times. Distinct nucleotide sequences in the sample also encode this CDR3. The chain employs TRBV19 and TRBJ2-1; 7 nucleotides match TRBD2. The CDR3 is 15 amino acids. J lost 4 bases, V lost 1 base, and 4 bases had no gene match. Germline V lookup: CDR1 LNHDA, CDR2 SQIVND (reference sequence). The CDR3 DNA reads as TGTGCCAGTAGTATAGCGGGAGGCCCTTACAATGAGCAGTTCTTC. The encoded protein is CASSIAGGPYNEQFF. Using reference TRBV19 and TRBJ2-1 for the parts outside the CDR3, the full variable domain is DGGITQSPKYLFRKEGQNVTLSCEQNLNHDAMYWYRQDPGQGLRLIYYSQIVNDFQKGDIAEGYSVSREKKESFPLTVTSAQKNPTAFYLCASSIAGGPYNEQFFGPGTRLTVL.

DNA for the CDR3: TGTGCCAGCAGTTATGGCAGGGTGACTGAAGCTTTCTTT. Protein sequence: CASSYGRVTEAFF. The rearrangement uses TRBV28 and TRBJ1-1, with D possibly TRBD1 on 5 matching bases. CDR3 length: 13 amino acids. Deletions cut 4 bases from V and 5 bases from J, with 11 bases between. Germline V gene lookup returns CDR1 MDHEN and CDR2 SYDVKM.

The chain's CDR3 is CASSPRGGLNTEAFF. CDR3 bases: TGTGCCAGCAGCCCAAGGGGGGGACTTAACACTGAAGCTTTCTTT. This chain joins TRBV5-4 and TRBJ1-1, with D perhaps matching TRBD1 (6 bases). This CDR3 region has 15 residues. The V end lost 4 bases, the J end lost 2 bases, and 15 bases lay between the germline ends. In germline, CDR1 is SGHNT, CDR2 YYREEE (reference sequence).

The chain links TRBV5-1 to TRBJ1-2, with TRBD1 as a possible D gene (6 bases). This CDR3 comprises 15 residues. CDR1 SGHRS and CDR2 YFSETQ come from the germline V gene. V gave up 4 bases and J gave up 7 bases, with 20 bases separating them. The CDR3, as DNA: TGCGCCAGCAGCCCCACATACAGGGAAGTACGTGGCTACACCTTC. Encoded protein: CASSPTYREVRGYTF. Looking up the rest from reference TRBV5-1 and TRBJ1-2 gives the full variable domain: KAGVTQTPRYLIKTRGQQVTLSCSPISGHRSVSWYQQTPGQGLQFLFEYFSETQRNKGNFPGRFSGRQFSNSRSEMNVSTLELGDSALYLCASSPTYREVRGYTFGSGTRLTVV.

The rearrangement joins TRBV19 to TRBJ2-3; TRBD1 might be the D (6 bases). The ends were cut back, 3 bases at V and 0 bases at J, with 10 bases in the middle. Germline V lookup: CDR1 LNHDA, CDR2 SQIVND (reference sequence). The CDR3 is 15 amino acids. CDR3 sequence reads: CASSIRQGSTDTQYF. Here the CDR3 DNA reads TGTGCCAGTAGTATCCGGCAGGGGAGCACAGATACGCAGTATTTT.

The chain couples TRBV29-1 to TRBJ1-2; perhaps TRBD1 as D (5 bases). The germline V gene encodes CDR1 SQVTM and CDR2 ANQGSEA. The CDR3 spans 14 residues. V lost 0 bases and J lost 10, with 18 bases in between. CDR3 bases: TGCAGCGTTGAAGACAGGGCCCAGACAGAACTCTACACCTTC. The encoded protein is CSVEDRAQTELYTF.

This sequence joins TRBV6-5 and TRBJ2-7; D possibly corresponds to TRBD1 (6 bases). V was clipped by 5 bases and J by 0 bases, with 11 bases between them. This CDR3 comprises 14 residues. Germline CDR1 MNHEY, CDR2 SVGAGI. The CDR3 DNA follows: TGTGCCAGCAGTCCGCAGACAGGCTCCTACGAGCAGTACTTC. Translated, it gives CASSPQTGSYEQYF.

The chain is built from TRBV3-1 (or the pseudogene TRBV3-2) and TRBJ1-6; the match to TRBD1 covers 9 bases. There are 17 residues in the CDR3. The trim removed 1 base at V and 7 bases at J, leaving 8 bases unmatched. The V gene's germline CDR1 is LGHDT and CDR2 YNNKEL (reference sequence). The CDR3 spells CASSQVSGTGSNSPLHF. The CDR3 DNA is TGTGCCAGCAGCCAAGTCTCCGGGACAGGGTCGAATTCACCCCTCCACTTT.

This clone was recorded a few times. This chain connects TRBV10-3 to TRBJ2-7; 8 bases align to TRBD1. Unmatched junction bases numbered 9, after V lost 8 bases and J lost 3 bases. This CDR3 is 14 amino acids long. CDR1 ENHRY and CDR2 SYGVKD come from the germline V gene. Here the CDR3 DNA reads TGTGCCATCGGAGCCTACGACAGGGGCTACGAGCAGTACTTC. Translated, it gives CAIGAYDRGYEQYF.

The chain has TRBV6-5 and TRBJ1-6, with no clear D. Germline V CDR1 and CDR2: MNHEY, SVGAGI. The CDR3 consists of 13 residues. The germline V and J ends were trimmed by 4 bases and 8 bases, with 9 bases remaining between them. CDR3 in amino acids: CASSSDTDSPLHF. CDR3 nucleotides: TGTGCCAGCAGTTCAGACACTGATTCACCCCTCCACTTT.